Presented here are 12 T cell receptor beta chains from one specimen sequenced in a study of identical twins. MiXCR was run by TCRdb on the 5' RACE reads, yielding one entry per CDR3 protein. The table shows 260,000 or so distinct CDR3 sequences, with around 7.6% occurring only once. These data were also reused for a study on yellow fever vaccine responses in identical twins.

The material sequenced was CD8+ T cells sorted from blood. The receptors derive from a young woman in good health.

This sequence joins TRBV12-3 or TRBV12-4 and TRBJ1-3; D is possibly TRBD1 (6 bases). The CDR3 is made up of 15 amino acids. The V and J ends lost 4 bases and 0 bases respectively, with 10 bases between them. CDR3 sequence (DNA): TGTGCCAGCAGTTGGGACACCCACTCTGGAAACACCATATATTTT. It specifies CASSWDTHSGNTIYF.

This clonotype came up many times. This chain uses TRBV4-1 with TRBJ2-1, with D tentatively TRBD2 (7 bases). In germline, CDR1 is MGHRA, CDR2 YSYEKL. CDR3 length: 17 amino acids. Between the trimmed V and J ends, which lost 4 bases and 5 bases, there was a span of 21 bases. The CDR3 loop reads CASSRKGVAGAHNEQFF. As DNA, the CDR3 is TGCGCCAGCAGCCGAAAGGGTGTCGCGGGGGCCCACAATGAGCAGTTCTTC.

This chain uses TRBV24-1 with TRBJ1-1; D remains ambiguous. V was shortened by 0 bases and J by 0 bases, with 7 bases between the two germline ends. This CDR3 is 15 amino acids long. Germline V lookup: CDR1 KGHDR, CDR2 SFDVKD. CDR3 sequence (DNA): TGTGCCACCAGTGATTTGCAAGCAGTGAACACTGAAGCTTTCTTT. As protein: CATSDLQAVNTEAFF.

This clonotype turned up a few times. This chain joins TRBV7-8 and TRBJ2-7; 7 nucleotides match TRBD1. The CDR3 length is 14 residues. CDR1 and CDR2 (germline): SGHVS, FQNEAQ. V gave up 5 bases and J gave up 5 bases; unmatched junction bases: 9. The CDR3 loop is CASSPSDRLHEQYV. CDR3 DNA: TGTGCCAGCAGCCCGTCGGACAGGCTCCACGAGCAGTACGTC.

This clonotype was seen more than once but under ten times. The V gene is TRBV29-1, the J gene TRBJ2-7, with D unclear. This CDR3 contains 14 residues. V shed 1 base and J shed 1 base, with 11 bases lying between them. Germline assignment: CDR1 SQVTM and CDR2 ANQGSEA. CDR3 protein: CSVEGPTSSYEQYF. The CDR3, as DNA: TGCAGCGTTGAAGGTCCCACCTCATCCTACGAGCAGTACTTC.

The genes are TRBV7-6 and TRBJ2-2; D unresolved. Germline CDR1 and CDR2: SGHVS and FNYEAQ. The CDR3 has 14 residues. The V and J ends lost 0 bases and 5 bases respectively, with 7 bases between them. In nucleotides, the CDR3 is TGTGCCAGCAGCTTAGCGCCAGGAACCGGGGAGCTGTTTTTT. Its translation: CASSLAPGTGELFF.

This clonotype was observed a handful of times. This sequence joins TRBV6-4 and TRBJ1-5; 8 nucleotides align to TRBD1. Germline-derived CDR1 and CDR2 are MRHNA and SNTAGT. CDR3 length: 14 amino acids. J gave up 4 bases and V 4 bases, and 3 bases lay outside the gene matches. The CDR3 here is CASSATGENQPQHF. The DNA for the CDR3 is TGTGCCAGCAGTGCGACAGGGGAGAATCAGCCCCAGCATTTT.

The V and J genes are TRBV10-2 and TRBJ2-7; possible D gene TRBD1, 5 bases. Germline CDR1 and CDR2: WSHSY and SAAADI. This CDR3 comprises 14 residues. Trimming removed 3 bases from V and 3 bases from J, with 12 bases in between. CDR3 sequence (DNA): TGCGCCAGCAGTGAAGGGGTTGGCTACTACGAGCAGTACTTC. This codes for CASSEGVGYYEQYF.

This clonotype occurred many times. The chain links TRBV5-6 to TRBJ1-1; D call uncertain. This CDR3 region has 12 residues. The germline gives CDR1 SGHDT, CDR2 YYEEEE. Trimming removed 1 base from V and 3 bases from J, with 4 bases in between. The DNA for the CDR3 is TGTGCCAGCAGCTTGACCTACACTGAAGCTTTCTTT. Translated, it gives CASSLTYTEAFF.

The V gene is TRBV6-2 or TRBV6-3, the J gene TRBJ1-2; D may be TRBD1 (6 bases). The CDR3 is 17 residues long. The V end was cut by 2 bases, the J end by 4 bases, with 20 bases between. CDR1 and CDR2 (germline): MNHEY, SVGEGT. The CDR3 reads CASSYVGTFREGYGYTF. CDR3 bases: TGTGCCAGCAGTTACGTGGGGACATTCCGAGAGGGCTATGGCTACACCTTC.

This clonotype showed up many times. The chain couples TRBV3-1 to TRBJ2-1, with D possibly TRBD2 on 6 matching bases. CDR1 and CDR2 (germline): LGHDT, YNNKEL (reference sequence). The germline V and J ends were trimmed by 0 bases and 7 bases, with 13 bases remaining between them. The CDR3 runs to 15 residues. CDR3 DNA sequence: TGTGCCAGCAGCCAAGACGTCCCCGCGGGAAATGAGCAGTTCTTC. Translation gives CASSQDVPAGNEQFF.

The rearrangement links TRBV12-5 to TRBJ2-1, with 9 nucleotides matching TRBD2. The V and J ends lost 1 base and 4 bases, in that order; junction bases with no gene match: 5. Per germline, CDR1 LGHNT and CDR2 FRNRAP. The CDR3 sequence is 16 residues long. The CDR3 DNA follows: TGTGCTAGTGGTTTGGCATCGAGCGGGGGGTACAATGAGCAGTTCTTC. It is translated as CASGLASSGGYNEQFF. The entire variable domain, with the rest obtained from reference TRBV12-5 and TRBJ2-1, is as follows: DARVTQTPRHKVTEMGQEVTMRCQPILGHNTVFWYRQTMMQGLELLAYFRNRAPLDDSGMPKDRFSAEMPDATLATLKIQPSEPRDSAVYFCASGLASSGGYNEQFFGPGTRLTVL.